Here is one T cell receptor (beta chain) with its context. This sample is part of a study of blood T cells in healthy people across ages. As for the study in general: About one barcoded beta molecule was captured per two T cells (by template switching).

Next came a second PCR, run for about 6 to 11 cycles, which used a sample-barcoded 5' primer along with a J-beta primer mix. TCRdb redid the calling of the 5' RACE reads with MiXCR, one entry per CDR3 protein. The sample records about 1.4 million distinct CDR3 sequences, around 55% being singletons. The CDR3 covers 14 residues. Germline V gene sequence: CDR1 SGHDT, CDR2 YYEEEE. Trimming took 1 base from V and 7 from J, leaving 14 bases between them. The rearrangement joins TRBV5-6 to TRBJ2-5; no firm D call. The TCR comes from a man aged 18 to 30 in good health. Sequenced material: blood. The CDR3 DNA reads as TGTGCCAGCAGCTTGACAGCCCAGGAATGGACCCAGTACTTC. Protein sequence: CASSLTAQEWTQYF.